Listed here are 21 T cell receptor beta chains from one sample, sequenced in a study of blood T cell repertoires in COVID-19. Generated by immunoSEQ multiplex PCR, the TCRdb table keeps only in-frame clones and is missing some. Among about 230,000 clones, 70% to 90% were seen once, and the ten largest hold under 14%. Source material: PBMCs or T cells enriched from blood (not recorded which). These receptors came from a man under 40 who had recovered from COVID-19.

The rearrangement uses TRBV30 and TRBJ2-1; no firm D call. The CDR3 sequence is 11 residues long. Germline CDR1 reads GTSNPN; CDR2 reads SVGIG (reference sequence). Trimming removed 1 base from V and 7 bases from J, with 5 bases in between. CDR3 DNA: TGTGCCTGGAGTGGTCTGAATGAGCAGTTCTTC. It is translated as CAWSGLNEQFF. Using reference TRBV30 and TRBJ2-1 for the parts outside the CDR3, the full variable domain is SQTIHQWPATLVQPVGSPLSLECTVEGTSNPNLYWYRQAAGRGLQLLFYSVGIGQISSEVPQNLSASRPQDRQFILSSKKLLLSDSGFYLCAWSGLNEQFFGPGTRLTVL.

The chain links TRBV5-1 to TRBJ2-7, with 10 bases fitting TRBD2. The trim removed 0 bases at V and 6 bases at J, leaving 6 bases unmatched. The CDR3 contains 15 residues. From germline, CDR1 is SGHRS and CDR2 YFSETQ. This CDR3 is CASSLALAGESEQYF. CDR3 nucleotide sequence: TGCGCCAGCAGCTTGGCCCTAGCGGGAGAGAGCGAGCAGTACTTC.

The chain employs TRBV18 and TRBJ1-6; the D gene is possibly TRBD1 (6 bases). In germline, CDR1 is KGHSH, CDR2 LQKENI. V gave up 5 bases and J gave up 6 bases, with 11 bases separating them. The CDR3 loop spans 14 amino acids. The CDR3 spells CASSEAGANSPLHF. The CDR3 nucleotides read TGTGCCAGCTCAGAGGCAGGGGCTAATTCACCCCTCCACTTT.

The genes are TRBV5-1 and TRBJ2-2; 8 nucleotides align to TRBD2. The junction had 3 bases not matched to a gene; V was cut back by 10 bases and J by 1 base. Looked up from germline, CDR1 is SGHRS and CDR2 is YFSETQ. The CDR3 runs to 13 residues. For the CDR3, the DNA is TGCGCCGGTAGCGGGGAGAACACCGGGGAGCTGTTTTTT. Protein sequence: CAGSGENTGELFF.

The chain recombines TRBV21-1 with TRBJ2-1; the table's TRBD2 call for D was not verified on the DNA. TRBV21-1 is termed a pseudogene. CDR3 length equals 13 residues. CDR3 bases: TGTGCCAGCTGGACTAGCGGGGGCCATGAGCAGTTCTTC. This gives the protein CASWTSGGHEQFF.

This chain uses TRBV3-1 (or the pseudogene TRBV3-2) with TRBJ1-2, with D possibly matching TRBD1 (6 bases). CDR1 LGHDT and CDR2 YNNKEL come from the germline V gene (reference sequence). This CDR3 is built from 15 residues. The V end lost 3 bases, the J end lost 5 bases, and 16 bases lay between the germline ends. CDR3 DNA sequence: TGTGCCAGCAGCCATGGCCAGGGGACTACATATGGCTACACCTTC. It translates to CASSHGQGTTYGYTF.

The V and J genes are TRBV3-1 (or the pseudogene TRBV3-2) and TRBJ1-4; D is uncertain. This CDR3 is built from 14 residues. The germline CDR1 and CDR2 sequences are LGHDT and YNNKEL (reference sequence). V was trimmed by 5 bases and J by 7 bases, leaving 14 bases between them. CDR3 coding DNA: TGTGCCAGCAGCGAAGGGTTGCTAAGTGAAAAACTGTTTTTT. Protein sequence: CASSEGLLSEKLFF.

The J gene is TRBJ2-7, the V gene TRBV10-2; no definite D call. The ends were cut back, 0 bases at V and 4 bases at J, with 16 bases in the middle. Germline-derived CDR1 and CDR2 are WSHSY and SAAADI. The CDR3 loop spans 16 amino acids. In DNA form, the CDR3 reads TGCGCCAGCAGTGAGTCACGGGTTTCCCTAGGATACGAGCAGTACTTC. Its translation is CASSESRVSLGYEQYF.

V and J are TRBV7-9 and TRBJ2-5, with D possibly matching TRBD2 (6 bases). V was cut by 3 bases and J by 5 bases, with 16 bases left in between. The CDR3 covers 15 residues. Germline CDR1 SEHNR, CDR2 FQNEAQ (reference sequence). The CDR3 coding sequence is TGTGCCAGCAGCTTGGCCGGGAGCGGGTGGGAGACCCAGTACTTC. This encodes CASSLAGSGWETQYF.

The rearrangement joins TRBV5-1 to TRBJ2-7; a weak D match, TRBD1 (5 bases). V lost 0 bases and J 4 bases, leaving 8 bases between the germline ends. Per the germline V gene, CDR1 is SGHRS and CDR2 is YFSETQ. The CDR3 runs 13 residues. CDR3 bases: TGCGCCAGCAGCTTGGGGGGCCAATACGAGCAGTACTTC. Translation gives CASSLGGQYEQYF.

This rearrangement joins TRBV19 to TRBJ1-6, with D hard to call. CDR1 is LNHDA and CDR2 is SQIVND in the germline V gene (reference sequence). CDR3 length: 16 amino acids. V lost 5 bases to trimming and J lost 5 bases, with 16 bases between them. CDR3: CASSVEGSLNNSPLHF. The CDR3 coding sequence is TGTGCCAGTAGTGTGGAGGGATCACTGAATAATTCACCCCTCCACTTT.

V usage is TRBV28 and J usage is TRBJ1-4; D unclear. The CDR3 has 12 amino acids. Germline CDR1 and CDR2: MDHEN and SYDVKM. Trimming left V 6 bases short and J 8 bases short, with 10 bases between. The DNA for the CDR3 is TGTGCCAGCAGCAGGACTAGGGAAAAACTGTTTTTT. Amino acid sequence: CASSRTREKLFF.

This chain uses TRBV9 with TRBJ2-2, with a tentative D call TRBD1 (5 bases). V was cut by 4 bases and J by 1 base, with 11 bases left in between. CDR1 and CDR2 from the germline V gene are SGDLS and YYNGEE. The CDR3 is made up of 15 amino acids. Written as DNA, the CDR3 is TGTGCCAGCAGCCCAAGGGGTGAGAACACCGGGGAGCTGTTTTTT. This codes for CASSPRGENTGELFF.

The rearrangement joins TRBV19 to TRBJ1-2; D is perhaps TRBD1 (5 bases). The ends were cut back, 5 bases at V and 2 bases at J, with 18 bases in the middle. This CDR3 has 16 amino acids. The germline gives CDR1 LNHDA, CDR2 SQIVND (reference sequence). Here the CDR3 reads CASSVQGSVYNYGYTF. The CDR3 nucleotides read TGTGCCAGTAGTGTCCAGGGTTCGGTTTACAACTATGGCTACACCTTC.

V gene TRBV7-8 combines with J gene TRBJ2-2; maybe TRBD2 (5 bases). The CDR3 length is 14 residues. The ends were cut back, 2 bases at V and 2 bases at J, with 6 bases in the middle. Germline V gives CDR1 SGHVS, CDR2 FQNEAQ. For the CDR3, the DNA is TGTGCCAGCAGCTTACCGGGAAACACCGGGGAGCTGTTTTTT. It codes for CASSLPGNTGELFF.

This chain connects TRBV3-1 (or the pseudogene TRBV3-2) to TRBJ1-1, with TRBD1 matching 8 bases. V gave up 4 bases and J gave up 1 base; unmatched junction bases: 5. The CDR3 covers 15 residues. Germline CDR1 and CDR2: LGHDT and YNNKEL (reference sequence). CDR3 sequence reads: CASSPTGQANTEAFF. CDR3 in DNA: TGTGCCAGCAGCCCGACGGGACAGGCGAACACTGAAGCTTTCTTT.

The chain carries TRBV5-1 and TRBJ1-1; 8 nucleotides agree with TRBD1. In germline, CDR1 is SGHRS, CDR2 YFSETQ. There are 16 residues in the CDR3. J lost 5 bases, V lost 0 bases, and 9 bases had no gene match. The CDR3 loop reads CASSLVTRGRGTEAFF. The CDR3 DNA sequence: TGCGCCAGCAGCTTGGTTACCAGGGGGCGGGGGACTGAAGCTTTCTTT.

The CDR3 sequence: CASSPSRGQFPGELFF. CDR3 nucleotides: TGTGCCAGCAGTCCATCCCGCGGACAGTTTCCCGGGGAGCTGTTTTTT. The chain links TRBV25-1 to TRBJ2-2, with a weak D call TRBD1 (6 bases). The CDR3 is made up of 16 amino acids. Germline CDR1 is MGHDK and CDR2 is SYGVNS. Trimming stripped 5 bases from V and 6 bases from J, with 19 bases between.

The J gene is TRBJ2-1, the V gene TRBV15, with 9 bases lining up with TRBD2. This CDR3 is built from 17 residues. V shed 0 bases, J shed 4 bases, and the junction held 7 bases outside the gene matches. Germline V gene data show CDR1 as LNHNV and CDR2 as YYDKDF (reference sequence). CDR3 nucleotides: TGTGCCACCAGCAGAGATCCCCTAGCGGGGATATACAATGAGCAGTTCTTC. It codes for CATSRDPLAGIYNEQFF.

The chain uses TRBV4-1 and TRBJ2-1; 9 bases are shared with TRBD2. The V gene's germline CDR1 is MGHRA and CDR2 YSYEKL. Unmatched junction bases numbered 12, after V lost 0 bases and J lost 6 bases. The CDR3 sequence is 18 residues long. The CDR3 reads CASSQDLRASGRPNEQFF. The DNA of the CDR3 is TGCGCCAGCAGCCAAGATCTCCGGGCGAGCGGGAGGCCCAATGAGCAGTTCTTC.

The CDR3 region has the DNA TGTGCCAGTAGGACAGCGAGATTAAATAGCAATCAGCCCCAGCATTTT. Amino acids: CASRTARLNSNQPQHF. The rearrangement joins TRBV19 to TRBJ1-5, with D possibly TRBD1 on 5 matching bases. The germline V gene has CDR1 LNHDA and CDR2 SQIVND (reference sequence). The CDR3 runs 16 residues. The V gene lost 6 bases and the J gene lost 0 bases, with 15 bases spanning the gap.